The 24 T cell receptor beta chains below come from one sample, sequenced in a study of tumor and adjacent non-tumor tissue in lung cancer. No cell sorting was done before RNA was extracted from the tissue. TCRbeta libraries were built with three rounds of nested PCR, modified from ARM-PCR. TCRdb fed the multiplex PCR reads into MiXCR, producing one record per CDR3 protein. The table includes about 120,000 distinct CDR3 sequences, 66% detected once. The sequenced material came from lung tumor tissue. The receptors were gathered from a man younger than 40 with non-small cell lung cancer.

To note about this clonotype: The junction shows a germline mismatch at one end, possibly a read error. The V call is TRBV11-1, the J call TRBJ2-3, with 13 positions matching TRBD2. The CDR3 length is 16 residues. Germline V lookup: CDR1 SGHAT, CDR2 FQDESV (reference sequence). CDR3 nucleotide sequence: TGTGCCAGTAGCCGTTCACTAGCGGGAGGGGCCGATACGCTGTATTTT. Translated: CASSRSLAGGADTLYF.

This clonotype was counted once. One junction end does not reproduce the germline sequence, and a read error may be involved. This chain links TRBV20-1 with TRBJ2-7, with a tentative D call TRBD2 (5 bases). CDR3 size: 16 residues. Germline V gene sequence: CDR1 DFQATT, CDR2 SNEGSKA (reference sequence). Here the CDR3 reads CSARGQRADSFYEQYF. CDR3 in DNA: TGCAGTGCTAGAGGTCAGCGAGCGGATAGCTTCTACGAGCAGTATTTC.

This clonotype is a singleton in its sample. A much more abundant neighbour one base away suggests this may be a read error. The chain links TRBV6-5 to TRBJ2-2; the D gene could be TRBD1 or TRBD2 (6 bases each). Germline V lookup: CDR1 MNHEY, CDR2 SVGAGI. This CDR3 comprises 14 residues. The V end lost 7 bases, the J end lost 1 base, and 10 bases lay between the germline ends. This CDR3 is CASKGGQNTGELFF. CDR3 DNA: TGTGCCAGCAAGGGGGGCCAGAACACCGGGGAGCTGTTTTTT.

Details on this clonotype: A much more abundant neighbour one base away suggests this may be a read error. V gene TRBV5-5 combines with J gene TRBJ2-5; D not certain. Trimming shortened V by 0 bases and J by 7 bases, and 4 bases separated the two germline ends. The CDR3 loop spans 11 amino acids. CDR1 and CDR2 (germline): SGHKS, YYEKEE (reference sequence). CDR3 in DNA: TGTGCCAGCAGCTTGGAGGGGACCCAGTACTTC. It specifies CASSLEGTQYF.

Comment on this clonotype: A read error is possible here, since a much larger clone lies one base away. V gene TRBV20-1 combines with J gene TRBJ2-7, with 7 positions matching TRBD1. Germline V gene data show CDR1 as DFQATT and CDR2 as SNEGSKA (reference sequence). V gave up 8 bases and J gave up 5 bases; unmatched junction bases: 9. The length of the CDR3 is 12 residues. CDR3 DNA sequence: TGCAGTACTTCAGACAGGGTCGACGAGCAGTACTTC. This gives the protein CSTSDRVDEQYF.

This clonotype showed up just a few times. The CDR3 here is CASSSGSGETQYF. CDR3 DNA: TGTGCCAGCTCCTCCGGGTCCGGGGAGACCCAGTACTTC. This sequence joins TRBV7-9 and TRBJ2-5; D unclear. This CDR3 region has 13 residues. Deletions cut 8 bases from V and 5 bases from J, with 15 bases between. Germline V lookup: CDR1 SEHNR, CDR2 FQNEAQ (reference sequence).

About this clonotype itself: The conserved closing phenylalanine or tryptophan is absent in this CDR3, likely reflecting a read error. In DNA, the CDR3 is TGTGCCAGCAGATTGTTTATAGCCACTGAAGCTTTCATT. Protein product: CASRLFIATEAFI. The rearrangement links TRBV5-6 to TRBJ1-1; D remains ambiguous. CDR3 size: 13 residues. V shed 5 bases and J shed 4 bases, with 12 bases lying between them. CDR1 and CDR2 (germline): SGHDT, YYEEEE.

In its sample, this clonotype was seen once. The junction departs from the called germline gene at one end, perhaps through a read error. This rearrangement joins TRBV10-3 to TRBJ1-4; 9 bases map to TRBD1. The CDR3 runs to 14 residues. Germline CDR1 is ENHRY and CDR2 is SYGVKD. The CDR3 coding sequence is TGTGCTATCAGGGGACAGGGTCCGAATGAAAAACCGTTTTTT. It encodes CAIRGQGPNEKPFF.

The CDR3: CASSPTGGGYGYTF. The DNA of the CDR3 is TGTGCCAGCAGTCCAACCGGTGGGGGCTATGGCTACACCTTC. The gene calls are TRBV6-5 and TRBJ1-2, with D maybe TRBD1 (5 bases). The CDR3 is made up of 14 amino acids. Per germline, CDR1 MNHEY and CDR2 SVGAGI. Between the trimmed V and J ends, which lost 5 bases and 4 bases, there was a span of 14 bases.

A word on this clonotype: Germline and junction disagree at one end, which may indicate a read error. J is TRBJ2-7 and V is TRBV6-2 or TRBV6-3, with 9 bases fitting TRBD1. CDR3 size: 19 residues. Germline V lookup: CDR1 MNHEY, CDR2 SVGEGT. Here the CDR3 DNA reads TGTTCCAGCAGTAACGCTGGGACAGGGTTCGCGGCGGGCTCCTACGATCAGTACTTC. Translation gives CSSSNAGTGFAAGSYDQYF.

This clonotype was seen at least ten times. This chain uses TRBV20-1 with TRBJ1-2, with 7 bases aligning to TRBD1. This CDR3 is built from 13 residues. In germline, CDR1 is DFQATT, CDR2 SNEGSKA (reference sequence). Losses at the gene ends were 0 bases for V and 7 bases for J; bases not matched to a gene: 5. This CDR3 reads CSARDRGMGGYTF. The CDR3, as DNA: TGCAGTGCTAGAGACAGGGGGATGGGTGGCTACACCTTC.

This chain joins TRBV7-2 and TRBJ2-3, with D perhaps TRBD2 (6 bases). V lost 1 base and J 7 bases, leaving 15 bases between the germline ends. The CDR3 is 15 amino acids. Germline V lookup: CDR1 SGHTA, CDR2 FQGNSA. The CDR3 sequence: CASSLGARGENTQYF. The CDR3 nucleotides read TGTGCCAGCAGCTTAGGGGCGCGCGGGGAAAATACGCAGTATTTT.

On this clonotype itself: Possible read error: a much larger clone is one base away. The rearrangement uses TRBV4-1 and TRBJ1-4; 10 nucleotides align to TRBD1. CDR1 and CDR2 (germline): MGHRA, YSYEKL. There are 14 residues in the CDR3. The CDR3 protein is CASIQGTGEEKLFF. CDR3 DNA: TGCGCCAGCATCCAAGGGACAGGGGAGGAAAAACTGTTTTTT.

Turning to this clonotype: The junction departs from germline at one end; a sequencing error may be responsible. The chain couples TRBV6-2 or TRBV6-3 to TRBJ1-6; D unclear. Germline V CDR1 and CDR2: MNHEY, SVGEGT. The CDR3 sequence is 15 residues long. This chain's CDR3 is CASSSRQAGNLPLHF. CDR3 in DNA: TGTGCCAGCAGTTCTAGGCAGGCGGGTAATTTACCCCTCCACTTT.

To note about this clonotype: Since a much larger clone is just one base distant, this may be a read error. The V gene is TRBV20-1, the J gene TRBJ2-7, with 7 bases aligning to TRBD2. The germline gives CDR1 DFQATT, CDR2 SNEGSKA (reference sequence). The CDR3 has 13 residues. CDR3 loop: CSAVGLAVYEEYF. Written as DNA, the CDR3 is TGCAGTGCTGTCGGGCTAGCGGTCTACGAGGAGTACTTC.

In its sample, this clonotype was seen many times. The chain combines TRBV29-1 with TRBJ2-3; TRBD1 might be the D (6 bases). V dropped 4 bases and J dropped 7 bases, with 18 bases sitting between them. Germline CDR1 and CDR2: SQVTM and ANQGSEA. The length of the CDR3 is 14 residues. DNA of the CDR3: TGCAGCGTTGTTATGGACAGCCCAACTTATACGCAGTATTTT. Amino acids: CSVVMDSPTYTQYF.

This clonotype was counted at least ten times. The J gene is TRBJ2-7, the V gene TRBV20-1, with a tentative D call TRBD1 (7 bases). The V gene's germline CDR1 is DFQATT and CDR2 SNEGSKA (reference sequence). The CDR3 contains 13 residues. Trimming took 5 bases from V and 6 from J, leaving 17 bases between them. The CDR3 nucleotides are TGCAGTGCTCGAAAGAACCAGGGGGGCGAGCAGTACTTC. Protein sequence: CSARKNQGGEQYF.

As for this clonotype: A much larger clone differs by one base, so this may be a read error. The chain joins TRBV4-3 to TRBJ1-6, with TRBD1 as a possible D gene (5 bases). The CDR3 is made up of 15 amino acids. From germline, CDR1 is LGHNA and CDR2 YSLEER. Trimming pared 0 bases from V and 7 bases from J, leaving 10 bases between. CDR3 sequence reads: CASSQDSGTNSPLHF. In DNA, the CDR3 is TGCGCCAGCAGCCAAGACTCAGGGACCAATTCACCCCTCCACTTT.

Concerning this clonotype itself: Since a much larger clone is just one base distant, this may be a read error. CDR3 protein: CASSKRSIDTQYF. CDR3 sequence (DNA): TGTGCCAGCAGCAAGAGGAGCATAGATACGCAGTATTTT. The rearrangement links TRBV6-2 or TRBV6-3 to TRBJ2-3; D is ambiguous. The germline CDR1 and CDR2 sequences are MNHEY and SVGEGT. The CDR3 runs 13 residues.

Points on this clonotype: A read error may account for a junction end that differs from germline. The CDR3 is CACSLGTGHTSTDTQYF. The CDR3 coding sequence is TGTGCCTGCAGCTTAGGGACAGGGCACACATCCACAGATACGCAGTATTTT. This chain links TRBV5-8 with TRBJ2-3; 9 bases are shared with TRBD1. The CDR3 length is 17 residues. Germline values: CDR1 SGHTS, CDR2 YDEGEE. The full variable domain, completed using reference TRBV5-8 and TRBJ2-3, is EAGVTQSPTHLIKTRGQQATLRCSPISGHTSVYWYQQALGLGLQFLLWYDEGEERNRGNFPPRFSGRQFPNYSSELNVNALELEDSALYLCACSLGTGHTSTDTQYFGPGTRLTVL.

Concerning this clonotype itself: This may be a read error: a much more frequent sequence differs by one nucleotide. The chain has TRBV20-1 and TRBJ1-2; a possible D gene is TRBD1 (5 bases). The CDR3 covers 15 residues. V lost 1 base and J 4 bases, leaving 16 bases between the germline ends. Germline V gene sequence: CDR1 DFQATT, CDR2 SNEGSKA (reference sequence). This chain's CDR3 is CSARAPLGTGYGYTF. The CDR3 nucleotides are TGCAGTGCTAGAGCTCCCCTTGGGACGGGCTATGGCTACACCTTC.

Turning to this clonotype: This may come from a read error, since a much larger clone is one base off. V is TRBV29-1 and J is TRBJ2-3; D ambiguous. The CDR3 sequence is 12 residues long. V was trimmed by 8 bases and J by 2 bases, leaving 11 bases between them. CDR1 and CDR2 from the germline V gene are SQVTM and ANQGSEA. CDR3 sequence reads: CSILTDTDTQYF. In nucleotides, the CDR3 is TGCAGCATTCTCACAGACACAGATACGCAGTATTTT.

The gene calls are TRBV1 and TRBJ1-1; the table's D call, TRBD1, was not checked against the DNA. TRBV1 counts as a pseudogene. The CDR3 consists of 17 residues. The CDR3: CTSNQDPAFSGGDQAFF. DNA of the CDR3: TGCACCAGCAACCAAGATCCGGCATTCTCCGGCGGGGACCAAGCTTTCTTT.

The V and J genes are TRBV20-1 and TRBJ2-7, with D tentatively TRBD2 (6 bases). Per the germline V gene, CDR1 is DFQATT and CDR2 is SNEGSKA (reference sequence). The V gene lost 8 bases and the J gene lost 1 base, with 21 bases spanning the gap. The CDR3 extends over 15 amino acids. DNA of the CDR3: TGCAGTACTACTAAGACTAACGGGAGTTCCTACGAGCAGTACTTC. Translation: CSTTKTNGSSYEQYF.